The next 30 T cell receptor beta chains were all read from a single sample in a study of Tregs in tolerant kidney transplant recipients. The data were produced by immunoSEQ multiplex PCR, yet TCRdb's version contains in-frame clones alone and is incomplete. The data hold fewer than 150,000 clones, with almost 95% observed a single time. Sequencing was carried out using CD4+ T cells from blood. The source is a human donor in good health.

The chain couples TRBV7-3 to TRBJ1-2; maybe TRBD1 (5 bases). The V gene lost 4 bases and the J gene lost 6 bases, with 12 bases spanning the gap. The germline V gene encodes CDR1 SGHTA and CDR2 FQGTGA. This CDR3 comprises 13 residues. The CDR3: CASSSLRGDGYTF. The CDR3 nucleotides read TGTGCCAGCAGCTCCTTAAGGGGAGATGGCTACACCTTC.

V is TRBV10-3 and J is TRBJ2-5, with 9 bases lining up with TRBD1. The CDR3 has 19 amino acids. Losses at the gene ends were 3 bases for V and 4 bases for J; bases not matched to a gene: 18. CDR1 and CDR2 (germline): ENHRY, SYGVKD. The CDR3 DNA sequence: TGTGCCATCAGTGAAACGTTCTCTCATAGGACAGGGGAGTTAGAGACCCAGTACTTC. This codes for CAISETFSHRTGELETQYF.

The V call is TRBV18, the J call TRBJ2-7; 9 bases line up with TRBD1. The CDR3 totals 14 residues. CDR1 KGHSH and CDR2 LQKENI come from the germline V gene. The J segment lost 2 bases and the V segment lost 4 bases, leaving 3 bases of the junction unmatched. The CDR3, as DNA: TGTGCCAGCTCACTTACAGGGGGCACCTACGAGCAGTACTTC. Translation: CASSLTGGTYEQYF.

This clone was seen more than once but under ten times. The DNA for the CDR3 is TGTGCCAGCAGCGCTTACATTTCGGGGGTCTACGAGCAGTACTTC. It is translated as CASSAYISGVYEQYF. This chain links TRBV9 with TRBJ2-7; TRBD2 might be the D (6 bases). The CDR3 has 15 amino acids. Germline CDR1 and CDR2: SGDLS and YYNGEE. Deletions cut 3 bases from V and 3 bases from J, with 16 bases between.

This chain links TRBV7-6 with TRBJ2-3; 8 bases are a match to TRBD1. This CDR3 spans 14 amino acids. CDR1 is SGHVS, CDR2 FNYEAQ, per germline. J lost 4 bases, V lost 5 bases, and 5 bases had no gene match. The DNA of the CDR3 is TGTGCCAGCAGCCCGGGGACAGGCCCAGATACGCAGTATTTT. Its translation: CASSPGTGPDTQYF.

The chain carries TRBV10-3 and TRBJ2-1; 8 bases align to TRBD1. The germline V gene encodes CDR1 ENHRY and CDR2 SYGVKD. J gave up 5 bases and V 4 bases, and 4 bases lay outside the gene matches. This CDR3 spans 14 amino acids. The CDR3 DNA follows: TGTGCCATCAGTGGGACAGGGCAAAACAATGAGCAGTTCTTC. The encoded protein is CAISGTGQNNEQFF.

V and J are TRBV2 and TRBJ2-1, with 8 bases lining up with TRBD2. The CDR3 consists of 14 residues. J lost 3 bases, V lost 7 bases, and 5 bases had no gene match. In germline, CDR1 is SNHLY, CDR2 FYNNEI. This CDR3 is CASTRAGVYNEQFF. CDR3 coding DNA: TGTGCCAGCACCAGAGCGGGAGTCTACAATGAGCAGTTCTTC.

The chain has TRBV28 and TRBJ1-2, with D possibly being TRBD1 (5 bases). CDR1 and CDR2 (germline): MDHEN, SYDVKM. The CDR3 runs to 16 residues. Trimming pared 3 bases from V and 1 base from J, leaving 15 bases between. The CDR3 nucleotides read TGTGCCAGCAGTTTCTTGAAGGGGAAAAATAACTATGGCTACACCTTC. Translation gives CASSFLKGKNNYGYTF.

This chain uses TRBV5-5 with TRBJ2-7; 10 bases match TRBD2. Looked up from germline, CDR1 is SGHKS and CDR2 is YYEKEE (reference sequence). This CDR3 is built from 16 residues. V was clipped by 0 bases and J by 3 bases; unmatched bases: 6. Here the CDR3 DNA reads TGTGCCAGCAGCTTGGGAGGGCTAGCGGGAGTCTACGAGCAGTACTTC. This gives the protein CASSLGGLAGVYEQYF.

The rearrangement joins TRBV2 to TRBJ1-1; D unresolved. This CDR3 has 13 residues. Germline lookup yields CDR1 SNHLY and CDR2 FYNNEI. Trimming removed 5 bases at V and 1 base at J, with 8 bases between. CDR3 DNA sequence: TGTGCCAGCAGTTCTCACCCGAACACTGAAGCTTTCTTT. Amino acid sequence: CASSSHPNTEAFF.

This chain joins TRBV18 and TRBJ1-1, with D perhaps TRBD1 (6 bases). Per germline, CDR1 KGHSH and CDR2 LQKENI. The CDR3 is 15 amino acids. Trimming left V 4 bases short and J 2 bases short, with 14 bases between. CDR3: CASSLTGTPNTEAFF. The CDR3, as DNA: TGTGCCAGCTCACTTACCGGGACACCTAACACTGAAGCTTTCTTT.

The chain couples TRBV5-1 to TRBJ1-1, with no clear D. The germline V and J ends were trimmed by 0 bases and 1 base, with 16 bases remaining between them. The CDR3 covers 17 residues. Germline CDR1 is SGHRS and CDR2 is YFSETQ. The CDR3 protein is CASSLEFPAAWNTEAFF. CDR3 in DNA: TGCGCCAGCAGCTTGGAATTTCCCGCTGCTTGGAACACTGAAGCTTTCTTT.

CDR3 protein: CASSNRATEAFF. CDR3 in DNA: TGTGCCAGCAGCAACCGGGCAACTGAAGCTTTCTTT. This chain uses TRBV21-1 with TRBJ1-1. TRBV21-1 is labeled a pseudogene. This CDR3 is built from 12 residues.

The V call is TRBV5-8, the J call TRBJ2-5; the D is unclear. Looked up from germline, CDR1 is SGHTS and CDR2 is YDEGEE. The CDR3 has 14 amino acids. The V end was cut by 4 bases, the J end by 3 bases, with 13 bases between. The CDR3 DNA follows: TGTGCCAGCAGCGTACCGACCGTCGAAGAGACCCAGTACTTC. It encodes CASSVPTVEETQYF.

The CDR3 nucleotides are TGTGCCAGCAGCACGGGACTTAGCCTATACAATGAGCAGTTCTTC. Its translation: CASSTGLSLYNEQFF. The J gene is TRBJ2-1, the V gene TRBV7-6, with D perhaps TRBD2 (6 bases). V shed 5 bases and J shed 4 bases, with 15 bases lying between them. This CDR3 has 15 residues. The germline V gene has CDR1 SGHVS and CDR2 FNYEAQ. Full variable domain (remainder filled in from reference TRBV7-6 and TRBJ2-1): GAGVSQSPRYKVTKRGQDVALRCDPISGHVSLYWYRQALGQGPEFLTYFNYEAQQDKSGLPNDRFSAERPEGSISTLTIQRTEQRDSAMYRCASSTGLSLYNEQFFGPGTRLTVL.

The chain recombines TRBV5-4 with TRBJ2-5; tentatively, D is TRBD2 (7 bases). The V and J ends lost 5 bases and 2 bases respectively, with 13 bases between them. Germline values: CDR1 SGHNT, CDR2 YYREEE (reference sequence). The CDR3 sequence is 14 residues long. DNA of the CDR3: TGTGCCAGCAGAAGGGGGGGGGCTCAAGAGACCCAGTACTTC. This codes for CASRRGGAQETQYF.

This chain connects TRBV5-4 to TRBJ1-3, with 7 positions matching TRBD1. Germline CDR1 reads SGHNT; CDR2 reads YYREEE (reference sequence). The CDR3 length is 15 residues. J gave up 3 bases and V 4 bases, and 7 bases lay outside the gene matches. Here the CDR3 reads CASSLFTGDGNTIYF. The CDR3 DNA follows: TGTGCCAGCAGCCTATTCACAGGGGATGGAAACACCATATATTTT.

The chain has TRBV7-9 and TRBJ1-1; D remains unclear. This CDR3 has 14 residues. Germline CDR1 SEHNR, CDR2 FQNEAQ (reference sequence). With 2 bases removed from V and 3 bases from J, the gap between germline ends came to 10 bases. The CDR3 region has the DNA TGTGCCAGCAGCTTAAGGGTCTCCGACACTGAAGCTTTCTTT. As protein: CASSLRVSDTEAFF.

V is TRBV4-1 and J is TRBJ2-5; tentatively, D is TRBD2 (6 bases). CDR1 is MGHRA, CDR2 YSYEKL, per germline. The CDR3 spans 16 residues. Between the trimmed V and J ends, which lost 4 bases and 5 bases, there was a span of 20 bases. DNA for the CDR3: TGCGCCAGCAGCCCCTACCCGGGGGTTAGTTGGGAGACCCAGTACTTC. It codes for CASSPYPGVSWETQYF.

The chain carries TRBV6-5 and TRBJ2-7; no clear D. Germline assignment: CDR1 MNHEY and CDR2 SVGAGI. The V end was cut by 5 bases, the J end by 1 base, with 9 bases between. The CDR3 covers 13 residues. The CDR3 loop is CASSHHGSYEQYF. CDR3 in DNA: TGTGCCAGCAGTCACCATGGGTCCTACGAGCAGTACTTC.

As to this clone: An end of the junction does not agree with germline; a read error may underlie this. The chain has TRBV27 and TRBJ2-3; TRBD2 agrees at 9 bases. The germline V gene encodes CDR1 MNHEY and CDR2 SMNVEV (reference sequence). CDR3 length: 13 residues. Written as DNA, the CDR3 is TGTGCCAGCAGTTTATCGGGGCGGGGGGGCAGGAATTTT. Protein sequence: CASSLSGRGGRNF.

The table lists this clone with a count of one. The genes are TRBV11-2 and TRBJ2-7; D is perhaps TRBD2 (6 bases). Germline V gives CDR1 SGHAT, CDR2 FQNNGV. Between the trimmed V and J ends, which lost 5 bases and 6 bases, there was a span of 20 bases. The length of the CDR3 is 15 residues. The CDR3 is CASSRGTGGVGEQYF. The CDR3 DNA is TGTGCCAGCAGCCGCGGGACCGGTGGGGTCGGCGAGCAGTACTTC.

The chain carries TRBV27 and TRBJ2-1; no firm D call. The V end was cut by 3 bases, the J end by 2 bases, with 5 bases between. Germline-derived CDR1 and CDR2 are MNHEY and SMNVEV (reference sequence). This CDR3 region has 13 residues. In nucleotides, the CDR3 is TGTGCCAGCAGTTTTCGGACCTACAATGAGCAGTTCTTC. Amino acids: CASSFRTYNEQFF.

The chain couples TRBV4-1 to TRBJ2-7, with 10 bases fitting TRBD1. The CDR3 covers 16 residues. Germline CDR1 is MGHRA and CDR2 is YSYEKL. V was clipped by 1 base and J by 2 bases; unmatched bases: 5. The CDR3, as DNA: TGCGCCAGCAGCCAAGTCGGGACAGGGGAGCCCTACGAGCAGTACTTC. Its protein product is CASSQVGTGEPYEQYF.

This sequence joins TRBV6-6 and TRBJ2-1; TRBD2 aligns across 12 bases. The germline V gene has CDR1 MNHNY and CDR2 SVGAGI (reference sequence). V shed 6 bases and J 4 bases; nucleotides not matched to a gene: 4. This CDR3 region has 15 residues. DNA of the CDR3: TGTGCCAGCAGAAGACTAGCGGGGGTTTACAATGAGCAGTTCTTC. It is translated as CASRRLAGVYNEQFF.

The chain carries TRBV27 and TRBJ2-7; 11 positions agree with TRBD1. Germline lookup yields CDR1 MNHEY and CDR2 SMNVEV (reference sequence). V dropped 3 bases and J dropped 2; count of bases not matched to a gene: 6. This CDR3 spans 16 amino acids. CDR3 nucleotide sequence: TGTGCCAGCAGTTTCCGCCCGGGACAGGGGGCCTACGAGCAGTACTTC. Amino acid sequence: CASSFRPGQGAYEQYF.

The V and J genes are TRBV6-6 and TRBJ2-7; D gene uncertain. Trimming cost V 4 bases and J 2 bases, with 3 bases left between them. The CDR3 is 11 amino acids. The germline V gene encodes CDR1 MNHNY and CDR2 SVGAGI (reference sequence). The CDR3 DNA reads TGTGCCAGCAGTTCTGCCTACGAGCAGTACTTC. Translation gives CASSSAYEQYF.

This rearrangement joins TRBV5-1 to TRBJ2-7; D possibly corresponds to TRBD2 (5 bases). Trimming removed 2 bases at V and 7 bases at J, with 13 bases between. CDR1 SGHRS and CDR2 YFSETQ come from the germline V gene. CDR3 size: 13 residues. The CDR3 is CASSFGETGEQYF. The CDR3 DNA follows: TGCGCCAGCAGCTTCGGGGAAACTGGGGAGCAGTACTTC. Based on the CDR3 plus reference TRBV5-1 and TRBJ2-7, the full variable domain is KAGVTQTPRYLIKTRGQQVTLSCSPISGHRSVSWYQQTPGQGLQFLFEYFSETQRNKGNFPGRFSGRQFSNSRSEMNVSTLELGDSALYLCASSFGETGEQYFGPGTRLTVT.

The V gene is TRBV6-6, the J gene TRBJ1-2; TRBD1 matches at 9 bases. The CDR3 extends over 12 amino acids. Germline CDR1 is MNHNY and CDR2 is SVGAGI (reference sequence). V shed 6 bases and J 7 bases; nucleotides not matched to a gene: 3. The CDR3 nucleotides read TGTGCCAGCAGGGACAGGGGTGTTGGCTACACCTTC. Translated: CASRDRGVGYTF.

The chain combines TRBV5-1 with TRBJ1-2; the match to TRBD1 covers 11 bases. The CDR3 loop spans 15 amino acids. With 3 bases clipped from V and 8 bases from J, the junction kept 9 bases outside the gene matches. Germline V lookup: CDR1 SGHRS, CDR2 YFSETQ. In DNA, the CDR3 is TGCGCCAGCAGCTCGTCCGGGACAGGGGGTTCCGGCTACACCTTC. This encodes CASSSSGTGGSGYTF.